This T cell receptor beta chain was recovered during a study of cytomegalovirus exposure and HLA in healthy donors. Study-level results: Overall, approximately 150 TCR beta chains were annotated as cytomegalovirus-associated. Researchers reported that a few CMV-associated chains were confirmed in vitro as CMV antigen-specific. Later, an analysis found that TCR clusters from the first cohort tended to co-occur in the 90 to 150 validation repertoires.

V was cut by 6 bases and J by 12 bases, with 15 bases left in between. CDR3 length: 13 amino acids. Germline V gene lookup returns CDR1 MNHNY and CDR2 SVGAGI (reference sequence). Regarding this clone: Its antigen remains unknown.

Generated by immunoSEQ multiplex PCR, the TCRdb table keeps only in-frame clones and is missing some. The sample yields tens of thousands of clones, roughly 96% seen once. Sequencing used PBMCs. The chain couples TRBV6-6 to TRBJ1-6; TRBD1 might be the D (5 bases). This clonotype originated in a man aged 18 to 29 in good health and CMV-seronegative. The CDR3 DNA is TGTGCCAGCAGCCCAACCTCGGGGGGACCCCTCCACTTT. It specifies CASSPTSGGPLHF.